The 19 T cell receptor beta chains reported below all come from one sample, sequenced in a study of CXCR3-negative and CXCR3-positive naive CD8 T cells. Libraries were UMI-labeled 5' RACE TRB cDNA. For each CDR3 protein, TCRdb gives one entry from its re-call of the 5' RACE reads, without DNA. This repertoire includes tens of thousands of distinct CDR3 sequences. The sample was memory CD8+ T cells from blood. These receptors were collected from a human donor in good health. Some clones in this sample may be carry-over from other donors' samples.

This chain joins TRBV4-3 and TRBJ2-1; the D call of TRBD2 rests on TCRdb alone, since no DNA is present to check it. This CDR3 spans 15 amino acids. The germline V gene has CDR1 LGHNA and CDR2 YSLEER. This CDR3 reads CASSQDSGTYNEQFF.

The chain employs TRBV18 and TRBJ2-7; absent DNA, TCRdb's TRBD1 call cannot be checked. This CDR3 region has 16 residues. Per germline, CDR1 KGHSH and CDR2 LQKENI. CDR3 in amino acids: CASSPPVRGVGYEQYF.

The chain joins TRBV4-3 to TRBJ2-1; without DNA, the TCRdb call of TRBD2 cannot be checked. This CDR3 has 19 residues. The germline V gene encodes CDR1 LGHNA and CDR2 YSLEER. This CDR3 reads CASSPESPRYLVGYNEQFF.

The chain carries TRBV7-2 and TRBJ2-3; the D call from TCRdb, TRBD2, cannot be confirmed without DNA. Looked up from germline, CDR1 is SGHTA and CDR2 is FQGNSA. The CDR3 consists of 15 residues. The CDR3 loop reads CASSLVGGVGDTQYF.

The J gene is TRBJ2-7, the V gene TRBV20-1; as DNA is missing, the TRBD1 call by TCRdb cannot be tested. The CDR3 is made up of 14 amino acids. The germline CDR1 and CDR2 sequences are DFQATT and SNEGSKA (reference sequence). This CDR3 reads CSARRTVPTYEQYF.

This rearrangement joins TRBV6-2 or TRBV6-3 to TRBJ2-2. The CDR3 runs to 14 residues. Germline CDR1 MNHEY, CDR2 SVGEGT. The CDR3 sequence: CASSYLAATGELFF.

V is TRBV6-4 and J is TRBJ2-3; TCRdb designates TRBD1, a call that cannot be tested without DNA. The CDR3 length is 15 residues. The V gene's germline CDR1 is MRHNA and CDR2 SNTAGT. CDR3: CASSEGRGGRDTQYF.

This chain connects TRBV29-1 to TRBJ1-1. CDR1 and CDR2 from the germline V gene are SQVTM and ANQGSEA. The CDR3 runs 14 residues. CDR3 in amino acids: CSVFGREGNTEAFF.

The chain links TRBV5-5 to TRBJ1-5; TCRdb designates TRBD1, a call that cannot be tested without DNA. The CDR3 is 14 residues long. Germline values: CDR1 SGHKS, CDR2 YYEKEE (reference sequence). The CDR3 protein is CASTLGPGDQPQHF.

The chain combines TRBV9 with TRBJ2-5; with no DNA, the TCRdb D assignment of TRBD2 cannot be verified. This CDR3 has 15 residues. Germline loops: CDR1 SGDLS, CDR2 YYNGEE. CDR3 region: CASSAGGAVVETQYF.

The V call is TRBV7-2, the J call TRBJ2-5; the TCRdb D gene call, TRBD1, has no DNA to confirm it. The CDR3 runs to 14 residues. Germline lookup yields CDR1 SGHTA and CDR2 FQGNSA. This CDR3 is CASNFAGHGETQYF.

The chain has TRBV14 and TRBJ2-1; checking the TCRdb D call of TRBD1 is not possible without DNA. In germline, CDR1 is SGHDN, CDR2 FVKESK. The CDR3 is made up of 16 amino acids. The CDR3 loop is CASSPRQGATLNEQFF.

This chain uses TRBV20-1 with TRBJ2-5; TCRdb names TRBD1, which stays unverified in the absence of DNA. Germline-derived CDR1 and CDR2 are DFQATT and SNEGSKA (reference sequence). The CDR3 totals 16 residues. The CDR3 is CSANEVAIGQPEAQYF.

This chain uses TRBV11-2 with TRBJ2-5; TCRdb proposes TRBD2, but this gene call is untestable without DNA. CDR3 length equals 15 residues. Germline CDR1 and CDR2: SGHAT and FQNNGV. The CDR3 region is CASSSLGPSGETQYF.

The chain employs TRBV29-1 and TRBJ2-1; TCRdb calls TRBD2, which cannot be checked without DNA. The CDR3 is made up of 11 amino acids. Germline lookup yields CDR1 SQVTM and CDR2 ANQGSEA. The CDR3 sequence: CSVGLYNEQFF.

This chain uses TRBV2 with TRBJ2-7; absent DNA, TCRdb's TRBD1 call cannot be checked. Germline V lookup: CDR1 SNHLY, CDR2 FYNNEI. The length of the CDR3 is 14 residues. This CDR3 is CASTTPGNSYEQYF. Full variable domain (outside the CDR3, taken from reference TRBV2 and TRBJ2-7): EPEVTQTPSHQVTQMGQEVILRCVPISNHLYFYWYRQILGQKVEFLVSFYNNEISEKSEIFDDQFSVERPDGSNFTLKIRSTKLEDSAMYFCASTTPGNSYEQYFGPGTRLTVT.

J is TRBJ2-2 and V is TRBV7-9. This CDR3 is built from 17 residues. The germline gives CDR1 SEHNR, CDR2 FQNEAQ (reference sequence). The CDR3 reads CASSLPIPRGNTGELFF.

The chain links TRBV6-1 to TRBJ2-7; TCRdb proposes TRBD1, but this gene call is untestable without DNA. This CDR3 is built from 13 residues. Per the germline V gene, CDR1 is MNHNS and CDR2 is SASEGT. This chain's CDR3 is CASSRTGVDEQYF.

J is TRBJ2-4 and V is TRBV27. Germline V CDR1 and CDR2: MNHEY, SMNVEV (reference sequence). This CDR3 has 14 amino acids. CDR3 residues: CASRAWDVKNIQYF.